This entry is about one T cell receptor beta chain. This clonotype has at least ten counts. The clone's antigen remains unknown. No clone much larger than this one lies a single base away; base qualities are absent. The time point label, as the study defines it: patch test 3, about 24 weeks after DPC sensitization. The meaning of the sample's treatment or condition label: therapeutic diphenylcyclopropenone sensitization with weekly scalp DPC. At each patch-test visit, blood was drawn before the patch test was applied. Eligible patients were aged 18 to 70, diagnosed with alopecia, deemed suitable for DPC therapy, and excluded if pregnant. Total RNA was extracted from unfractionated whole blood collected in Tempus Blood RNA tubes. The library was produced with RACE. Sequenced on a NextSeq 500. Library preparation attached unique molecular identifiers to individual cDNA molecules for quantitative, reproducible TCR counting. For every blood RNA sample, sequencing covered both the TCR alpha and TCR beta chains. The paper's data handling went like this. The median number of TCRs per sample was 95,638, ranging from about 23,224 to 690,600. V, J and CDR3 annotation of the TCR reads was performed with the Decombinator software suite. Every sample was subsampled to the same number of TCRs (28,000) for the PS versus PT1 abundance plots. TCRs were defined as expanded if absent before sensitization and observed at least eight times at the 2-week time point. TCRdb redid the processing of the public reads, applying fastp at Q25 and MiXCR, and retained in-frame beta chains. Every CDR3 protein is listed once, alongside the most common genes and DNA of its rows. TCRdb's processing, not the study's, gives the V and J calls here. For this sample the table gives under 100,000 distinct CDR3 sequences, of which approximately 11% were detected only once. The ten largest make up about 4% of the sample.

The source of the sample is a study of human T cells and chemical hapten exposure (dated by TCRdb to the early 2020s). Regarding the complete study: For sensitization, 2% DPC in acetone was applied to a roughly 2 cm by roughly 2 cm area of upper inner arm skin. Patients additionally received weekly therapeutic DPC doses to the scalp throughout the approximately 24-week study period. Patch testing on the upper back used Finn chambers containing 0.01% DPC, with scoring done after 6 days according to International Contact Dermatitis Research Group standards. The mostly female patient cohort included alopecia areata with under or over 50% scalp involvement, alopecia totalis and alopecia universalis. Libraries were pooled for sequencing, and per-sample TCR yields varied mainly because of small differences in library volumes within the pool. In alopecia patients, the study followed how the peripheral blood TCR repertoire changed in vivo over primary and secondary sensitization to diphenylcyclopropenone (DPC), a hapten. Blood samples were taken from patients before sensitization (week 0) and at 2, 6 and about 24 weeks after DPC sensitization. Nearly 30 alopecia patients provided blood for TCR sequencing at one to four time points (pre-sensitization, 2, 6 and 24 weeks). Beyond this particular receptor, the publication reports: After repeated subsampling, the strength of the expansion versus patch-test correlation and the threshold at which it became significant changed. Patch test score was positively correlated with the number of PT1 expanded TCRs, with significance at thresholds 8, 16 and 32 but not at 4. DPC sensitization did not change the number of TCRs with a frequency above 1 in 1000, and there was no evidence of changes in global repertoire structure. Because every patient had alopecia, a presumed autoimmune disease, the patients' immune response might differ from that of healthy individuals. Compared with pre-sensitization or healthy control sets, expanded TCRs formed significantly more large CDR3 similarity clusters, which is consistent with antigen-driven responses.

Sequences SGHVS (CDR1) and FQNEAQ (CDR2) are obtained from the germline V gene. V is pared back by 5 bases and J by 6 bases, with 20 bases lying between the germline termini. The CDR3 numbers 15 residues from cysteine through phenylalanine. Only the CDR3 DNA stays, 45 bases, in frame from base 1. The chain couples TRBV7-8 to TRBJ2-7, with the D segment identity uncertain. Sequencing used whole blood, obtained in connection with sensitization to the hapten diphenylcyclopropenone (DPC). This clonotype was obtained from a woman aged 45-59 years with alopecia areata. Some clones in this sample may be carry-over from other donors' samples. Here is the DNA: TGTGCCAGCAGCCAGGTCAGCTTGGGGTATCCCGAGCAGTACTTC. Its product reads: CASSQVSLGYPEQYF. Extended through the reference TRBV7-8 and TRBJ2-7 proteins, this CDR3 yields the full variable domain: GAGVSQSPRYKVAKRGQDVALRCDPISGHVSLFWYQQALGQGPEFLTYFQNEAQLDKSGLPSDRFFAERPEGSVSTLKIQRTQQEDSAVYLCASSQVSLGYPEQYFGPGTRLTVT.